The 18 T cell receptor beta chains below come from one sample, sequenced in a study of long-term antiretroviral therapy in people with HIV. immunoSEQ v3.0 was run at survey level. Some clones are missing from TCRdb's copy, which holds only in-frame ones; the method was immunoSEQ multiplex PCR. Of roughly 15,000 clones listed, 70% to 85% are singletons. The input for sequencing was unsorted PBMCs, taken 0.4 years after starting antiretroviral therapy. All receptors come from a man aged 30 to 39 with HIV.

The chain links TRBV6-1 to TRBJ1-2, with 7 bases identical to TRBD1. The trim removed 10 bases at V and 11 bases at J, leaving 7 bases unmatched. Per the germline V gene, CDR1 is MNHNS and CDR2 is SASEGT. This CDR3 is 10 amino acids long. The CDR3 sequence: CATLRGGYTF. The CDR3 DNA sequence: TGTGCCACTCTCAGGGGGGGATACACCTTC.

This clone has only a few counts. J is TRBJ1-6 and V is TRBV9, with 9 nucleotides matching TRBD1. CDR1 SGDLS and CDR2 YYNGEE come from the germline V gene. This CDR3 is 17 amino acids long. J lost 1 base, V lost 5 bases, and 7 bases had no gene match. For the CDR3, the DNA is TGTGCCAGCAGTCCTTCGACAGGGGGATCCTATAATTCACCCCTCCACTTT. Encoded protein: CASSPSTGGSYNSPLHF.

CDR3 sequence reads: CASSQPGLATGELFF. The DNA for the CDR3 is TGCGCCAGCAGCCAACCGGGACTAGCGACCGGGGAGCTGTTTTTT. This rearrangement joins TRBV4-3 to TRBJ2-2; 10 bases align to TRBD2. From germline, CDR1 is LGHNA and CDR2 YSLEER. The CDR3 runs to 15 residues. With 2 bases clipped from V and 5 bases from J, the junction kept 2 bases outside the gene matches.

The V call is TRBV9, the J call TRBJ1-1; D is undetermined. Germline V gene lookup returns CDR1 SGDLS and CDR2 YYNGEE. This CDR3 is built from 15 residues. The V gene lost 4 bases and the J gene lost 1 base, with 14 bases spanning the gap. The CDR3 region has the DNA TGTGCCAGCAGCCCCAGACATTCCCGGAACACTGAAGCTTTCTTT. Protein: CASSPRHSRNTEAFF. Looking up the rest from reference TRBV9 and TRBJ1-1 gives the full variable domain: DSGVTQTPKHLITATGQRVTLRCSPRSGDLSVYWYQQSLDQGLQFLIQYYNGEERAKGNILERFSAQQFPDLHSELNLSSLELGDSALYFCASSPRHSRNTEAFFGQGTRLTVV.

This chain connects TRBV9 to TRBJ2-7; D tentatively fits TRBD1 or TRBD2 (6 bases each). Per germline, CDR1 SGDLS and CDR2 YYNGEE. The V end was cut by 3 bases, the J end by 0 bases, with 13 bases between. This CDR3 contains 15 residues. CDR3 sequence (DNA): TGTGCCAGCAGCGGCGGAGGGGGATTCTCCTACGAGCAGTACTTC. This codes for CASSGGGGFSYEQYF.

The chain carries TRBV6-5 and TRBJ2-3; D not resolved. This CDR3 has 11 amino acids. Germline CDR1 MNHEY, CDR2 SVGAGI. V lost 8 bases to trimming and J lost 0 bases, with 3 bases between them. The CDR3 nucleotides read TGTGCCAGCGGAAGCACAGATACGCAGTATTTT. Residues: CASGSTDTQYF.

The V call is TRBV30, the J call TRBJ2-7; D is unresolved. The CDR3 spans 11 residues. V was trimmed by 2 bases and J by 4 bases, leaving 6 bases between them. CDR1 is GTSNPN, CDR2 SVGIG, per germline (reference sequence). CDR3 region: CAWSRLYEQYF. CDR3 DNA sequence: TGTGCCTGGAGTCGGCTTTACGAGCAGTACTTC. Complete variable domain (other parts from reference TRBV30 and TRBJ2-7): SQTIHQWPATLVQPVGSPLSLECTVEGTSNPNLYWYRQAAGRGLQLLFYSVGIGQISSEVPQNLSASRPQDRQFILSSKKLLLSDSGFYLCAWSRLYEQYFGPGTRLTVT.

This rearrangement joins TRBV5-5 to TRBJ2-5; D gene uncertain. The germline V and J ends were trimmed by 0 bases and 5 bases, with 11 bases remaining between them. CDR3 length: 14 amino acids. From germline, CDR1 is SGHKS and CDR2 YYEKEE (reference sequence). CDR3 coding DNA: TGTGCCAGCAGCTTGGGGTTTGGGGATGAGACCCAGTACTTC. As protein: CASSLGFGDETQYF. The full variable domain, rest sourced from reference TRBV5-5 and TRBJ2-5, is DAGVTQSPTHLIKTRGQQVTLRCSPISGHKSVSWYQQVLGQGPQFIFQYYEKEERGRGNFPDRFSARQFPNYSSELNVNALLLGDSALYLCASSLGFGDETQYFGPGTRLLVL.

The chain recombines TRBV30 with TRBJ1-1, with D perhaps TRBD1 (5 bases). V dropped 5 bases and J dropped 3 bases, with 13 bases sitting between them. CDR1 is GTSNPN, CDR2 SVGIG, per germline (reference sequence). This CDR3 is 13 amino acids long. The DNA for the CDR3 is TGTGCCTGGGGGGACGAAGGGTACACTGAAGCTTTCTTT. Its translation: CAWGDEGYTEAFF.

The V and J genes are TRBV7-9 and TRBJ1-5; D remains ambiguous. Trimming stripped 1 base from V and 0 bases from J, with 7 bases between. CDR3 length: 15 residues. Looked up from germline, CDR1 is SEHNR and CDR2 is FQNEAQ (reference sequence). The CDR3 sequence: CASSLGVDSNQPQHF. CDR3 coding DNA: TGTGCCAGCAGCTTAGGGGTGGATAGCAATCAGCCCCAGCATTTT.

The CDR3 nucleotides read TGTGCCACCAGCAGGTACAAGATAGGAAGTCAGAGGAATGAAAAACTGTTTTTT. Translating it yields CATSRYKIGSQRNEKLFF. The rearrangement links TRBV15 to TRBJ1-4, with no clear D. The CDR3 has 18 amino acids. Between the trimmed V and J ends, which lost 3 bases and 5 bases, there was a span of 22 bases. Looked up from germline, CDR1 is LNHNV and CDR2 is YYDKDF (reference sequence).

J is TRBJ1-5 and V is TRBV6-6; D remains unclear. This CDR3 has 14 residues. Trimming shortened V by 6 bases and J by 1 base, and 10 bases separated the two germline ends. Germline CDR1 MNHNY, CDR2 SVGAGI (reference sequence). CDR3 sequence: CASSNQQSNQPQHF. CDR3 DNA sequence: TGTGCCAGCAGCAACCAACAGAGCAATCAGCCCCAGCATTTT.

With respect to this clone: Other DNA sequences from this sample encode an identical CDR3 as well. This chain connects TRBV6-6 to TRBJ1-5; D not certain. This CDR3 has 13 amino acids. V was pared by 4 bases and J by 1 base, with 5 bases between. Germline V gives CDR1 MNHNY, CDR2 SVGAGI (reference sequence). The CDR3 region is CASSSASNQPQHF. The CDR3 region has the DNA TGTGCCAGCAGTTCAGCGAGCAATCAGCCCCAGCATTTT.

The chain uses TRBV7-2 and TRBJ1-5, with D unclear. With 6 bases removed from V and 2 bases from J, the gap between germline ends came to 17 bases. The CDR3 is 16 amino acids. Germline V gene data show CDR1 as SGHTA and CDR2 as FQGNSA. CDR3 DNA: TGTGCCAGCAGGGGAGAAGGGTCTAAGGGCAATCAGCCCCAGCATTTT. The encoded protein is CASRGEGSKGNQPQHF. The full variable domain, completed using reference TRBV7-2 and TRBJ1-5, is GAGVSQSPSNKVTEKGKDVELRCDPISGHTALYWYRQSLGQGLEFLIYFQGNSAPDKSGLPSDRFSAERTGGSVSTLTIQRTQQEDSAVYLCASRGEGSKGNQPQHFGDGTRLSIL.

This clone is a singleton in its sample. The rearrangement uses TRBV28 and TRBJ2-7; tentatively, D is TRBD2 (5 bases). CDR3 length: 14 residues. Per the germline V gene, CDR1 is MDHEN and CDR2 is SYDVKM. Between the trimmed V and J ends, which lost 5 bases and 7 bases, there was a span of 18 bases. The CDR3 DNA is TGTGCCAGCAGTCCCCAACACGGGATAACTGAGCAGTACTTC. Its protein product is CASSPQHGITEQYF.

The V and J genes are TRBV29-1 and TRBJ2-1, with 9 bases aligning to TRBD2. The CDR3 length is 11 residues. Looked up from germline, CDR1 is SQVTM and CDR2 is ANQGSEA. V lost 5 bases, J lost 10 bases, and 3 bases stayed unmatched. The DNA for the CDR3 is TGCAGCGTTCGAGCGGGAGGCGAGCAGTTCTTC. Protein sequence: CSVRAGGEQFF.

V and J are TRBV7-9 and TRBJ1-2; 7 nucleotides agree with TRBD1. With 5 bases clipped from V and 5 bases from J, the junction kept 11 bases outside the gene matches. The germline CDR1 and CDR2 sequences are SEHNR and FQNEAQ (reference sequence). The CDR3 has 15 residues. This CDR3 is CASSAQGTHLYGYTF. The CDR3 DNA reads as TGTGCCAGCAGCGCACAGGGGACCCATCTTTATGGCTACACCTTC.

This chain links TRBV20-1 with TRBJ2-5; no definite D call. Germline CDR1 reads DFQATT; CDR2 reads SNEGSKA (reference sequence). Between the trimmed V and J ends, which lost 4 bases and 3 bases, there was a span of 6 bases. This CDR3 has 11 amino acids. For the CDR3, the DNA is TGCAGTGCTAAGCCAGAAGAGACCCAGTACTTC. Protein sequence: CSAKPEETQYF.